This section outlines one T cell receptor beta chain sequence together with its context. Its antigen is as yet unknown. The missing conserved phenylalanine or tryptophan at the end of this CDR3 makes a read error likely. The DNA is omitted, as the CDR3 cannot be located on it reliably, and the CDR3 follows TCRdb's listing. The sample originates from a study of Graves' ophthalmopathy and Graves' hyperthyroidism. Overall study findings and caveats: Ophthalmopathy progression prediction by the model yielded a sensitivity of about 69% and a specificity of roughly 72%. A 13-signature model separated ophthalmopathy from stable hyperthyroidism, reaching approximately 88% sensitivity and less than 82% specificity cross-validated.

CDR3 regions of TCR beta were amplified from RNA transcripts. First-round RT-PCR used HTBI primers; second-round multiplex PCR followed. Each CDR3 protein is one row after TCRdb ran MiXCR on the multiplex PCR reads. The table has approximately 1.2 million distinct CDR3 sequences, about 35% seen once; the top ten hold around 10%. Germline V gene data show CDR1 as SGHVS and CDR2 as FQNEAQ. Including both end residues, the CDR3 is 11 amino acids long. The specimen sequenced was peripheral blood or thyroid tissue (not recorded which). The J gene is TRBJ2-5, the V gene TRBV7-8. This clonotype originated in an adult man with Graves' hyperthyroidism. The CDR3 sequence is CASSLVGSRNT.